This T cell receptor (beta chain) is from a study of blood T cells in healthy people across ages. There are 16 residues in the CDR3. The ends lost 1 base at V and 5 bases at J; junction bases unmatched: 5. Combining a sample-barcoded 5' primer with a J-beta primer mix, a second PCR ran for roughly 7 to 12 cycles. TCRdb recomputed calls from the 5' RACE reads with MiXCR, one row per CDR3 protein. Of fewer than 1.5 million distinct CDR3 sequences detected, 42% appear once; the ten largest clones hold roughly 7.9%. Per-sample PBMC isolation yielded at least 6.5 million cells. The receptor comes from a young woman in good health. This chain connects TRBV12-3 or TRBV12-4 to TRBJ2-1, with 10 bases that match TRBD2. The sample consisted of blood. The CDR3 sequence: CASSLGISGRNNEQFF. CDR3 DNA: TGTGCCAGCAGTTTAGGGATTAGCGGGAGGAACAATGAGCAGTTCTTC.